This passage covers 29 T cell receptor beta chains from one sample sequenced in a study of patients and donors after allogeneic stem cell transplantation. TCRdb used MiXCR to reprocess the RT-PCR reads, holding one entry per CDR3 protein. The sample holds tens of thousands of distinct CDR3 sequences; 48% are singletons and the top ten take roughly 64%. Input material: blood, either unsorted or a sorted T cell fraction (not recorded which). The receptors were gathered from a human donor who was either an allogeneic HSCT recipient or a stem cell or donor lymphocyte infusion donor (not recorded which). It is not recorded whose cells these are; they may come from a transplant donor.

CDR3 sequence: CASSHGVFLNSNQPQHF. In DNA, the CDR3 is TGTGCCAGCAGCCACGGGGTTTTTCTAAATAGCAATCAGCCCCAGCATTTT. The chain couples TRBV7-2 to TRBJ1-5; D ambiguous. The CDR3 spans 17 residues. CDR1 SGHTA and CDR2 FQGNSA come from the germline V gene. Trimming cost V 5 bases and J 0 bases, with 17 bases left between them.

This chain joins TRBV20-1 and TRBJ1-1; 7 bases map to TRBD1. V shed 0 bases and J 6 bases; nucleotides not matched to a gene: 10. Germline CDR1 and CDR2: DFQATT and SNEGSKA (reference sequence). There are 15 residues in the CDR3. The CDR3 bases are TGCAGTGCTAGAGATCGAATAGGAGGGGGCCCTGAAGCTTTCTTT. It yields the protein CSARDRIGGGPEAFF.

The V gene is TRBV12-3 or TRBV12-4, the J gene TRBJ1-6, with a weak D call TRBD1 (6 bases). With 1 base removed from V and 7 bases from J, the gap between germline ends came to 8 bases. This CDR3 spans 14 amino acids. The CDR3: CASSLEDRNSPLHF. CDR3 DNA sequence: TGTGCCAGCAGTTTAGAGGACAGAAATTCACCCCTCCACTTT.

The J gene is TRBJ1-2, the V gene TRBV15; D gene unclear. The germline CDR1 and CDR2 sequences are LNHNV and YYDKDF (reference sequence). The length of the CDR3 is 15 residues. The V gene lost 1 base and the J gene lost 2 bases, with 11 bases spanning the gap. DNA of the CDR3: TGTGCCACCAGCAGAGTATTGCGGTTAAACTATGGCTACACCTTC. Translated: CATSRVLRLNYGYTF.

The CDR3: CSIRELYGYTF. CDR3 nucleotide sequence: TGCAGCATCCGGGAGCTCTATGGCTACACCTTC. The V call is TRBV29-1, the J call TRBJ1-2; D ambiguous. This CDR3 is 11 amino acids long. Germline V gene sequence: CDR1 SQVTM, CDR2 ANQGSEA. V was cut by 8 bases and J by 4 bases, with 11 bases left in between.

The J gene is TRBJ2-7, the V gene TRBV6-5, with D perhaps given as TRBD1 or TRBD2 (6 bases each). Trimming removed 5 bases at V and 0 bases at J, with 8 bases between. Per the germline V gene, CDR1 is MNHEY and CDR2 is SVGAGI. This CDR3 spans 13 amino acids. CDR3 protein: CASSGGHSYEQYF. In DNA form, the CDR3 reads TGTGCCAGCAGTGGGGGGCACTCCTACGAGCAGTACTTC.

The rearrangement links TRBV12-3 or TRBV12-4 to TRBJ1-2, with D unresolved. The CDR3 length is 12 residues. Trimming left V 4 bases short and J 3 bases short, with 6 bases between. Here the CDR3 DNA reads TGTGCCAGCAGTTATTTCGACTATGGCTACACCTTC. Its translation is CASSYFDYGYTF.

The J gene is TRBJ1-2, the V gene TRBV28; D call uncertain. The CDR3 has 18 residues. V dropped 2 bases and J dropped 0 bases, with 19 bases sitting between them. Germline lookup yields CDR1 MDHEN and CDR2 SYDVKM. Here the CDR3 reads CASSLRGFWAQPNYGYTF. CDR3 coding DNA: TGTGCCAGCAGTTTACGGGGTTTTTGGGCACAGCCTAACTATGGCTACACCTTC.

V usage is TRBV28 and J usage is TRBJ1-1; D not resolved. The V gene's germline CDR1 is MDHEN and CDR2 SYDVKM. The CDR3 covers 13 residues. Trimming removed 2 bases at V and 6 bases at J, with 10 bases between. CDR3 sequence: CASSLGVLAEAFF. The CDR3 DNA sequence: TGTGCCAGCAGTTTAGGGGTGTTAGCTGAAGCTTTCTTT.

This clonotype was seen once. CDR3 bases: TGCGCCAGCAGCCTCATGGAGGGGGCTGAAGCTTTCTTT. Translation gives CASSLMEGAEAFF. V usage is TRBV5-1 and J usage is TRBJ1-1; D may be TRBD1 (6 bases). The germline gives CDR1 SGHRS, CDR2 YFSETQ. The length of the CDR3 is 13 residues. Trimming stripped 4 bases from V and 6 bases from J, with 13 bases between.

The chain recombines TRBV15 with TRBJ1-3; D call uncertain. Deletions cut 1 base from V and 2 bases from J, with 9 bases between. The CDR3 runs 15 residues. The germline V gene has CDR1 LNHNV and CDR2 YYDKDF (reference sequence). The CDR3 bases are TGTGCCACCAGCAGAGGGTTGGAAACTGGAAACACCATATATTTT. Translation: CATSRGLETGNTIYF.

The chain couples TRBV9 to TRBJ1-6; TRBD1 is a possible D gene (6 bases). CDR3 length: 15 amino acids. In germline, CDR1 is SGDLS, CDR2 YYNGEE. Between the trimmed V and J ends, which lost 0 bases and 10 bases, there was a span of 14 bases. The CDR3, as DNA: TGTGCCAGCAGCGTAGAGGGCAGGGGTCACTCACCCCTCCACTTT. The encoded protein is CASSVEGRGHSPLHF.

The chain combines TRBV20-1 with TRBJ2-1, with D possibly TRBD2 on 5 matching bases. CDR1 DFQATT and CDR2 SNEGSKA come from the germline V gene (reference sequence). The CDR3 totals 15 residues. Trimming removed 0 bases at V and 4 bases at J, with 13 bases between. CDR3 sequence (DNA): TGCAGTGCTAGAGATATTACGGGGTTATACAATGAGCAGTTCTTC. Protein sequence: CSARDITGLYNEQFF.

This clonotype showed up just a few times. The chain joins TRBV20-1 to TRBJ2-2; D may be TRBD2 (5 bases). The V end lost 5 bases, the J end lost 0 bases, and 19 bases lay between the germline ends. CDR1 DFQATT and CDR2 SNEGSKA come from the germline V gene (reference sequence). The CDR3 sequence is 17 residues long. In DNA, the CDR3 is TGCAGTGCTCTTTACTCTAGGCGGGCCGCGAACACCGGGGAGCTGTTTTTT. Amino acids: CSALYSRRAANTGELFF.

This clonotype rates as medium-sized. The chain carries TRBV25-1 and TRBJ1-1; weak D call: TRBD1 (5 bases). The CDR3 is made up of 14 amino acids. The V end lost 8 bases, the J end lost 4 bases, and 17 bases lay between the germline ends. Per germline, CDR1 MGHDK and CDR2 SYGVNS. The CDR3 here is CASCYSDGGTEAFF. The DNA for the CDR3 is TGTGCCAGCTGCTACTCGGACGGGGGCACTGAAGCTTTCTTT.

The rearrangement joins TRBV24-1 to TRBJ1-1; 9 nucleotides align to TRBD1. V was pared by 4 bases and J by 5 bases, with 10 bases of the junction left unmatched. There are 16 residues in the CDR3. Germline CDR1 is KGHDR and CDR2 is SFDVKD. CDR3 loop: CATSELNGQGKTEAFF. Written as DNA, the CDR3 is TGTGCCACCAGTGAACTCAACGGACAGGGGAAAACTGAAGCTTTCTTT.

The gene calls are TRBV28 and TRBJ2-3; TRBD2 agrees at 9 bases. Germline CDR1 reads MDHEN; CDR2 reads SYDVKM. CDR3 size: 12 residues. Germline trimming cut 11 bases from V and 6 bases from J; bases unmatched to any gene: 6. In nucleotides, the CDR3 is TGTGCCTCGGCGGGAGGGCGGGATACGCAGTATTTT. Its protein is CASAGGRDTQYF.

V usage is TRBV7-9 and J usage is TRBJ2-5, with 8 bases fitting TRBD2. The V and J ends lost 2 bases and 2 bases, in that order; junction bases with no gene match: 4. CDR3 size: 15 residues. Germline V gene data show CDR1 as SEHNR and CDR2 as FQNEAQ (reference sequence). DNA for the CDR3: TGTGCCAGCAGCTTACAAGTAGCGGGACAAGAGACCCAGTACTTC. Translated: CASSLQVAGQETQYF.

This clonotype appeared a few times. This rearrangement joins TRBV5-1 to TRBJ1-1; D gene uncertain. Trimming took off 3 bases at V and 1 base at J, with 4 bases between the two ends. CDR3 size: 12 residues. The germline gives CDR1 SGHRS, CDR2 YFSETQ. DNA of the CDR3: TGCGCCAGCAGCTCCGAGAACACTGAAGCTTTCTTT. Encoded protein: CASSSENTEAFF.

The chain links TRBV7-3 to TRBJ2-5, with TRBD1 identical over 10 bases. With V trimmed by 5 bases and J by 5 bases, 5 bases remained unmatched. Germline assignment: CDR1 SGHTA and CDR2 FQGTGA. The CDR3 totals 14 residues. In DNA form, the CDR3 reads TGTGCCAGCAGCCTACAGGGACAGGGGGAGACCCAGTACTTC. This encodes CASSLQGQGETQYF.

The gene calls are TRBV6-2 or TRBV6-3 and TRBJ2-5; D not certain. The CDR3 contains 17 residues. The ends were cut back, 2 bases at V and 1 base at J, with 17 bases in the middle. Germline CDR1 and CDR2: MNHEY and SVGEGT. CDR3 region: CASSYSPAEKLQETQYF. DNA of the CDR3: TGTGCCAGCAGTTACAGCCCTGCGGAGAAACTCCAAGAGACCCAGTACTTC.

This clonotype was counted only a few times. V gene TRBV20-1 combines with J gene TRBJ1-5; D possibly corresponds to TRBD1 (5 bases). V was shortened by 0 bases and J by 6 bases, with 12 bases between the two germline ends. The CDR3 sequence is 14 residues long. Germline assignment: CDR1 DFQATT and CDR2 SNEGSKA (reference sequence). The CDR3 spells CSARDIRGSQPQHF. The CDR3 nucleotides are TGCAGTGCTAGAGATATACGGGGGAGTCAGCCCCAGCATTTT.

This clonotype showed up just a few times. The J gene is TRBJ1-4, the V gene TRBV7-6, with 7 bases matching TRBD1. Germline CDR1 is SGHVS and CDR2 is FNYEAQ. J was trimmed by 8 bases and V by 4 bases; bases with no gene match: 7. CDR3 length: 14 residues. This CDR3 is CASSSGQPQEKLFF. The CDR3 DNA reads as TGTGCCAGCAGCTCGGGACAGCCTCAAGAAAAACTGTTTTTT.

This clonotype was found a few times. This chain uses TRBV28 with TRBJ1-2; TRBD1 aligns across 9 bases. The CDR3 runs to 13 residues. CDR1 and CDR2 (germline): MDHEN, SYDVKM. V was pared by 7 bases and J by 4 bases, with 4 bases of the junction left unmatched. The CDR3 DNA reads TGTGCCAGCAACAGGGACAGGGCCTATGGCTACACCTTC. It yields the protein CASNRDRAYGYTF.

The chain is built from TRBV7-8 and TRBJ1-5; 9 bases are a match to TRBD1. Losses at the gene ends were 5 bases for V and 0 bases for J; bases not matched to a gene: 8. The germline CDR1 and CDR2 sequences are SGHVS and FQNEAQ. This CDR3 spans 17 amino acids. The CDR3 nucleotides are TGTGCCAGCAGCACAAGGGACAGGGCAGATAGCAATCAGCCCCAGCATTTT. This gives the protein CASSTRDRADSNQPQHF.

A few counts support this clonotype. CDR3 in amino acids: CASSPTPFTSGNTIYF. For the CDR3, the DNA is TGTGCCAGCAGCCCTACCCCGTTTACCTCTGGAAACACCATATATTTT. This rearrangement joins TRBV7-9 to TRBJ1-3; D is unresolved. The V end lost 5 bases, the J end lost 0 bases, and 14 bases lay between the germline ends. The CDR3 extends over 16 amino acids. The germline V gene encodes CDR1 SEHNR and CDR2 FQNEAQ (reference sequence).

The rearrangement uses TRBV24-1 and TRBJ1-2; tentatively, D is TRBD1 (6 bases). This CDR3 is 14 amino acids long. Per the germline V gene, CDR1 is KGHDR and CDR2 is SFDVKD. V lost 2 bases and J lost 5, with 11 bases in between. CDR3 sequence: CATSDSGTTYGYTF. The CDR3 DNA sequence: TGTGCCACCAGTGATTCCGGGACAACGTATGGCTACACCTTC.

The chain couples TRBV29-1 to TRBJ1-2, with 7 bases identical to TRBD1. Looked up from germline, CDR1 is SQVTM and CDR2 is ANQGSEA. The J segment lost 4 bases and the V segment lost 4 bases, leaving 3 bases of the junction unmatched. CDR3 length equals 12 residues. The chain's CDR3 is CSVGGQAYGYTF. The CDR3 DNA reads TGCAGCGTTGGAGGACAGGCCTATGGCTACACCTTC.

This clonotype was detected a few times. The chain uses TRBV20-1 and TRBJ1-6; D not certain. CDR3 length: 17 amino acids. CDR1 and CDR2 from the germline V gene are DFQATT and SNEGSKA (reference sequence). Trimming removed 0 bases at V and 0 bases at J, with 12 bases between. CDR3 amino acids: CSAREGTVSSYNSPLHF. The CDR3 DNA reads as TGCAGTGCTAGAGAAGGAACTGTGAGCTCCTATAATTCACCCCTCCACTTT.